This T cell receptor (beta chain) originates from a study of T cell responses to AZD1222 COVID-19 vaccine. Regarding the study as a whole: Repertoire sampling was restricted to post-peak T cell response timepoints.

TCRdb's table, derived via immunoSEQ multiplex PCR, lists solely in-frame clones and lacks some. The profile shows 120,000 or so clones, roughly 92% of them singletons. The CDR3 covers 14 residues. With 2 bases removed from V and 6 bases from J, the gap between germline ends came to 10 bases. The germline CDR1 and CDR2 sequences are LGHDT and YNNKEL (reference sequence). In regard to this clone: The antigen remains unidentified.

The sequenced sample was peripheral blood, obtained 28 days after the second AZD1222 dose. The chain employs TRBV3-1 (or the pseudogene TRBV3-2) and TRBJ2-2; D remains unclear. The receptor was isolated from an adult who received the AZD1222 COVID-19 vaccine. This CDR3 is CASSQRTGAGELFF. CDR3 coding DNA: TGTGCCAGCAGCCAACGTACTGGGGCCGGGGAGCTGTTTTTT.